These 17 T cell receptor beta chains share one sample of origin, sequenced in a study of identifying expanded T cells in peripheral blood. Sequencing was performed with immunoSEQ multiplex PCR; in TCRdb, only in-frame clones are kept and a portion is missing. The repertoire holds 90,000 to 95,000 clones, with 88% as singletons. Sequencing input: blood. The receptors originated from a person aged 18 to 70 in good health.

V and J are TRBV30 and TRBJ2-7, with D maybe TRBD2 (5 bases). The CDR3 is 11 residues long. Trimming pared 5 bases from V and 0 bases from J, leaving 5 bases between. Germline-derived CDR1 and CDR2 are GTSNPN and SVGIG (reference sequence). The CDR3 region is CAWEGSYEQYF. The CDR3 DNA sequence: TGTGCCTGGGAGGGCTCCTACGAGCAGTACTTC.

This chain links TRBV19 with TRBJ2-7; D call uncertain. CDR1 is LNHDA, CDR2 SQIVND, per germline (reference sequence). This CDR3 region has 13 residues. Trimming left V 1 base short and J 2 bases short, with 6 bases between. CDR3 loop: CASSIGIAYEQYF. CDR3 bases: TGTGCCAGTAGTATAGGGATAGCCTACGAGCAGTACTTC.

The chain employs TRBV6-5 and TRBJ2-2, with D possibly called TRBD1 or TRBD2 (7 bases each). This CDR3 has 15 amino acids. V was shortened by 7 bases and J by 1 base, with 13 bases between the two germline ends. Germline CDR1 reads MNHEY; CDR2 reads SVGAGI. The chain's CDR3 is CASTPGGGNTGELFF. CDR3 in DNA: TGTGCCAGCACCCCAGGGGGGGGGAACACCGGGGAGCTGTTTTTT.

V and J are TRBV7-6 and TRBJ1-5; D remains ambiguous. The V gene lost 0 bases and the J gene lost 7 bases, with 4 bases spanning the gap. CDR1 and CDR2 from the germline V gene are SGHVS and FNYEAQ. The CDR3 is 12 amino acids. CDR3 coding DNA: TGTGCCAGCAGCTTAGCTGGGCAGCCCCAGCATTTT. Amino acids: CASSLAGQPQHF.

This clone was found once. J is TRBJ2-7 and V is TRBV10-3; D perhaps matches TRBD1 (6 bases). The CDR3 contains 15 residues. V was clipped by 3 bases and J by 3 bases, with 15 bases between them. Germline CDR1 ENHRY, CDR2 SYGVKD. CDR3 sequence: CAISDPSRGSYEQYF. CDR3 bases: TGTGCCATCAGTGATCCGTCCAGGGGCAGCTACGAGCAGTACTTC.

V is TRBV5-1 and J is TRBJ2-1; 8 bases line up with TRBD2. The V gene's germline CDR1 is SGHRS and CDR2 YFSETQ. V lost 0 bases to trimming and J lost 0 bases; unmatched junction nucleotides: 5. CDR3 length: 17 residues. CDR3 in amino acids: CASSLGVGRGSYNEQFF. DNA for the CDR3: TGCGCCAGCAGCTTGGGCGTCGGGAGGGGCTCCTACAATGAGCAGTTCTTC.

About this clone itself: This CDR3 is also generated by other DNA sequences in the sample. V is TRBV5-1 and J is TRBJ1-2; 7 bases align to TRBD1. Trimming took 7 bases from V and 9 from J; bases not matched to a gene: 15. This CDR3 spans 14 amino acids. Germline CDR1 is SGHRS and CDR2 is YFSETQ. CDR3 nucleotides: TGCGCCAGCCGCCAACCAGGGGGGGGTGGTCGCTACACCTTC. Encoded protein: CASRQPGGGGRYTF.

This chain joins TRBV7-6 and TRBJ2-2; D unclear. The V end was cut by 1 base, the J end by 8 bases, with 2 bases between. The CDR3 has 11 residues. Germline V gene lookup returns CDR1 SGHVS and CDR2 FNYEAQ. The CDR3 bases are TGTGCCAGCAGCTTAGTGGGGGAGCTGTTTTTT. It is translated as CASSLVGELFF.

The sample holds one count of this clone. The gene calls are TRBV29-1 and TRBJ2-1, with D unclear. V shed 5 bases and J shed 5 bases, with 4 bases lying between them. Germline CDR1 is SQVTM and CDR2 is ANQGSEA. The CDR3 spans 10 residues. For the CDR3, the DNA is TGCAGCGTTAAAAACAATGAGCAGTTCTTC. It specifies CSVKNNEQFF.

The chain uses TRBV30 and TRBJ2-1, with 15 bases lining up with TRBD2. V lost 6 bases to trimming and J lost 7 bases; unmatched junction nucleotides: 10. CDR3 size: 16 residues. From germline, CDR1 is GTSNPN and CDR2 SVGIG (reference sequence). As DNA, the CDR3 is TGTGCCTGTTTTAGTGGGGGACTAGCGGGAGGTAATGAGCAGTTCTTC. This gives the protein CACFSGGLAGGNEQFF.

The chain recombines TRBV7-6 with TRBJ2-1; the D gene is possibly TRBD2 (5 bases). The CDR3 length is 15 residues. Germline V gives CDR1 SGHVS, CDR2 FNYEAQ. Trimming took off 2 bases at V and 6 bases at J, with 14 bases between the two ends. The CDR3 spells CASSLFSLEGNEQFF. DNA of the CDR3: TGTGCCAGCAGCTTATTCAGCCTCGAGGGCAATGAGCAGTTCTTC.

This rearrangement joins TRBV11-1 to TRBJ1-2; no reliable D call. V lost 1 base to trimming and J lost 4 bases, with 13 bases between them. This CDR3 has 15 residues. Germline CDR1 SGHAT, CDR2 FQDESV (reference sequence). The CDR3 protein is CASSLEESGPYGYTF. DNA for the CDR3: TGTGCCAGCAGCTTAGAGGAATCGGGTCCCTATGGCTACACCTTC.

As DNA, the CDR3 is TGTGCCAGCAGTTACTCGATTCAGCTGAGCTCCTACGAGCAGTACTTC. Protein sequence: CASSYSIQLSSYEQYF. The V call is TRBV6-6, the J call TRBJ2-7, with D unresolved. Germline-derived CDR1 and CDR2 are MNHNY and SVGAGI (reference sequence). Trimming shortened V by 0 bases and J by 0 bases, and 12 bases separated the two germline ends. This CDR3 is built from 16 residues.

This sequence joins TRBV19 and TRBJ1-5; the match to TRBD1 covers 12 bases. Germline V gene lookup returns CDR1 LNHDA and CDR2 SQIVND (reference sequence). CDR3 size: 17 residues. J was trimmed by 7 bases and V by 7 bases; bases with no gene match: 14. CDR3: CASTLMKGQGARQPQHF. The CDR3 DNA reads TGTGCCAGTACCCTAATGAAGGGACAGGGGGCTCGACAGCCCCAGCATTTT. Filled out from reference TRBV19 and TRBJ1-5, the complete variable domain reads DGGITQSPKYLFRKEGQNVTLSCEQNLNHDAMYWYRQDPGQGLRLIYYSQIVNDFQKGDIAEGYSVSREKKESFPLTVTSAQKNPTAFYLCASTLMKGQGARQPQHFGDGTRLSIL.

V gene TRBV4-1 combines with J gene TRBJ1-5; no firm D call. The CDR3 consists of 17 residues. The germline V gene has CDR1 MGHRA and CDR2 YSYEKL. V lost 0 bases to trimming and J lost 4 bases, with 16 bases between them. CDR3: CASSQEDGWQENQPQHF. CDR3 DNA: TGCGCCAGCAGCCAAGAGGATGGATGGCAGGAGAATCAGCCCCAGCATTTT.

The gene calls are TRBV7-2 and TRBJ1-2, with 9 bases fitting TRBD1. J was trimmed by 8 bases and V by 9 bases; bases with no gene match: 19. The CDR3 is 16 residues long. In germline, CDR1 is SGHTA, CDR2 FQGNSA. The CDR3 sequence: CASGHRGRLRGTGYTF. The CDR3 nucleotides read TGTGCCAGTGGACACAGGGGGCGCTTGCGGGGGACGGGCTACACCTTC.

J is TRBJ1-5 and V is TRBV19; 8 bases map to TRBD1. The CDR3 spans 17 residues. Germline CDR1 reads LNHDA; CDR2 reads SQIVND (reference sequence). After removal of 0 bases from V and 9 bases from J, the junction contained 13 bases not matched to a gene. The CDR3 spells CASSIEQTGVASGPQHF. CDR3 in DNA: TGTGCCAGTAGTATAGAGCAGACAGGGGTGGCCTCGGGGCCCCAGCATTTT.